The TCR beta chain described here comes from a study of radiation and T cells in renal cell carcinoma. Treatment defined: 15 Gy SBRT to primary tumor, nephrectomy 4 weeks later. The protocol was immunoSEQ multiplex PCR, while the TCRdb copy is restricted to in-frame clones and leaves out a portion. The sample yields about 4,300 clones, 62% seen once. Sequenced here: tumor tissue, sampled from a patient whose treatment included radiotherapy and nephrectomy. The receptor source for this set is a woman aged 60 to 75 with renal cell carcinoma.

The CDR3: CASSQDIGQIEQYF. The CDR3 DNA reads TGCGCCAGCAGCCAAGATATAGGGCAGATCGAGCAGTACTTC. The chain combines TRBV4-3 with TRBJ2-7, with D uncertain. Deletions cut 0 bases from V and 6 bases from J, with 12 bases between. CDR3 size: 14 residues. CDR1 is LGHNA, CDR2 YSLEER, per germline.